This T cell receptor beta chain was found in a study of blood T cell repertoires in COVID-19. Produced via immunoSEQ multiplex PCR; TCRdb's table is partial and in-frame only. The sample shows about 250,000 clones, around 87% of them seen only once. This clone has only one observation. Participant reports of clinical history set cohort assignment. The CDR3 length is 14 residues. Trimming removed 5 bases from V and 0 bases from J, with 10 bases in between. Germline assignment: CDR1 MNHEY and CDR2 SMNVEV (reference sequence). The sample comprised PBMCs or T cells enriched from blood (not recorded which). This chain joins TRBV27 and TRBJ1-2, with no clear D. This receptor was taken from a woman aged 18-29 years who had recovered from COVID-19. CDR3 amino acids: CASSPGPANYGYTF. DNA of the CDR3: TGTGCCAGCAGTCCTGGGCCAGCTAACTATGGCTACACCTTC.